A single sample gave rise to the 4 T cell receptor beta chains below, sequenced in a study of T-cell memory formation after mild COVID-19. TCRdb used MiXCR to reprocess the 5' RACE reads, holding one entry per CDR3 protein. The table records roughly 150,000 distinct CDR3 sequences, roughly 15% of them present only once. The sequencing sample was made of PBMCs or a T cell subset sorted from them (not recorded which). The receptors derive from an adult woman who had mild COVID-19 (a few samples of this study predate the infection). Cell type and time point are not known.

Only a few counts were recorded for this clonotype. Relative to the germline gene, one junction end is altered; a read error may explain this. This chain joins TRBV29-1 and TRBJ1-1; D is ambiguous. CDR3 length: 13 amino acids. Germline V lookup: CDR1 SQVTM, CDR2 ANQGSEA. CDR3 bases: TGCAGCGTTGCGGAGAATCCGAACGCTGAAGCTTTCTTT. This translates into CSVAENPNAEAFF.

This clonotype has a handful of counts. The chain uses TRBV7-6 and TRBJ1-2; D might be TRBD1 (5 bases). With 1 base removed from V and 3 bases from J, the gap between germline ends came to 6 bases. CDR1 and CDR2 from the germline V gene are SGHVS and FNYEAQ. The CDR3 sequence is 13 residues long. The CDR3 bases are TGTGCCAGCAGCTTAGAGGGGTACTATGGCTACACCTTC. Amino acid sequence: CASSLEGYYGYTF.

The CDR3 protein is CASSPGLANEQFF. In DNA, the CDR3 is TGTGCCAGCAGTCCAGGACTCGCCAATGAGCAGTTCTTC. The chain carries TRBV28 and TRBJ2-1; possibly TRBD2 for D (5 bases). This CDR3 comprises 13 residues. Looked up from germline, CDR1 is MDHEN and CDR2 is SYDVKM. Trimming cost V 5 bases and J 6 bases, with 11 bases left between them.

The CDR3 nucleotides are TGCGCCAGCAGCCCGATTCGACAGGGAGGCACTGAAGCTTTCTTT. Encoded protein: CASSPIRQGGTEAFF. This rearrangement joins TRBV4-1 to TRBJ1-1; 7 bases are shared with TRBD1. Trimming removed 4 bases from V and 4 bases from J; junction bases left unmatched: 9. The CDR3 extends over 15 amino acids. Germline V gene sequence: CDR1 MGHRA, CDR2 YSYEKL.